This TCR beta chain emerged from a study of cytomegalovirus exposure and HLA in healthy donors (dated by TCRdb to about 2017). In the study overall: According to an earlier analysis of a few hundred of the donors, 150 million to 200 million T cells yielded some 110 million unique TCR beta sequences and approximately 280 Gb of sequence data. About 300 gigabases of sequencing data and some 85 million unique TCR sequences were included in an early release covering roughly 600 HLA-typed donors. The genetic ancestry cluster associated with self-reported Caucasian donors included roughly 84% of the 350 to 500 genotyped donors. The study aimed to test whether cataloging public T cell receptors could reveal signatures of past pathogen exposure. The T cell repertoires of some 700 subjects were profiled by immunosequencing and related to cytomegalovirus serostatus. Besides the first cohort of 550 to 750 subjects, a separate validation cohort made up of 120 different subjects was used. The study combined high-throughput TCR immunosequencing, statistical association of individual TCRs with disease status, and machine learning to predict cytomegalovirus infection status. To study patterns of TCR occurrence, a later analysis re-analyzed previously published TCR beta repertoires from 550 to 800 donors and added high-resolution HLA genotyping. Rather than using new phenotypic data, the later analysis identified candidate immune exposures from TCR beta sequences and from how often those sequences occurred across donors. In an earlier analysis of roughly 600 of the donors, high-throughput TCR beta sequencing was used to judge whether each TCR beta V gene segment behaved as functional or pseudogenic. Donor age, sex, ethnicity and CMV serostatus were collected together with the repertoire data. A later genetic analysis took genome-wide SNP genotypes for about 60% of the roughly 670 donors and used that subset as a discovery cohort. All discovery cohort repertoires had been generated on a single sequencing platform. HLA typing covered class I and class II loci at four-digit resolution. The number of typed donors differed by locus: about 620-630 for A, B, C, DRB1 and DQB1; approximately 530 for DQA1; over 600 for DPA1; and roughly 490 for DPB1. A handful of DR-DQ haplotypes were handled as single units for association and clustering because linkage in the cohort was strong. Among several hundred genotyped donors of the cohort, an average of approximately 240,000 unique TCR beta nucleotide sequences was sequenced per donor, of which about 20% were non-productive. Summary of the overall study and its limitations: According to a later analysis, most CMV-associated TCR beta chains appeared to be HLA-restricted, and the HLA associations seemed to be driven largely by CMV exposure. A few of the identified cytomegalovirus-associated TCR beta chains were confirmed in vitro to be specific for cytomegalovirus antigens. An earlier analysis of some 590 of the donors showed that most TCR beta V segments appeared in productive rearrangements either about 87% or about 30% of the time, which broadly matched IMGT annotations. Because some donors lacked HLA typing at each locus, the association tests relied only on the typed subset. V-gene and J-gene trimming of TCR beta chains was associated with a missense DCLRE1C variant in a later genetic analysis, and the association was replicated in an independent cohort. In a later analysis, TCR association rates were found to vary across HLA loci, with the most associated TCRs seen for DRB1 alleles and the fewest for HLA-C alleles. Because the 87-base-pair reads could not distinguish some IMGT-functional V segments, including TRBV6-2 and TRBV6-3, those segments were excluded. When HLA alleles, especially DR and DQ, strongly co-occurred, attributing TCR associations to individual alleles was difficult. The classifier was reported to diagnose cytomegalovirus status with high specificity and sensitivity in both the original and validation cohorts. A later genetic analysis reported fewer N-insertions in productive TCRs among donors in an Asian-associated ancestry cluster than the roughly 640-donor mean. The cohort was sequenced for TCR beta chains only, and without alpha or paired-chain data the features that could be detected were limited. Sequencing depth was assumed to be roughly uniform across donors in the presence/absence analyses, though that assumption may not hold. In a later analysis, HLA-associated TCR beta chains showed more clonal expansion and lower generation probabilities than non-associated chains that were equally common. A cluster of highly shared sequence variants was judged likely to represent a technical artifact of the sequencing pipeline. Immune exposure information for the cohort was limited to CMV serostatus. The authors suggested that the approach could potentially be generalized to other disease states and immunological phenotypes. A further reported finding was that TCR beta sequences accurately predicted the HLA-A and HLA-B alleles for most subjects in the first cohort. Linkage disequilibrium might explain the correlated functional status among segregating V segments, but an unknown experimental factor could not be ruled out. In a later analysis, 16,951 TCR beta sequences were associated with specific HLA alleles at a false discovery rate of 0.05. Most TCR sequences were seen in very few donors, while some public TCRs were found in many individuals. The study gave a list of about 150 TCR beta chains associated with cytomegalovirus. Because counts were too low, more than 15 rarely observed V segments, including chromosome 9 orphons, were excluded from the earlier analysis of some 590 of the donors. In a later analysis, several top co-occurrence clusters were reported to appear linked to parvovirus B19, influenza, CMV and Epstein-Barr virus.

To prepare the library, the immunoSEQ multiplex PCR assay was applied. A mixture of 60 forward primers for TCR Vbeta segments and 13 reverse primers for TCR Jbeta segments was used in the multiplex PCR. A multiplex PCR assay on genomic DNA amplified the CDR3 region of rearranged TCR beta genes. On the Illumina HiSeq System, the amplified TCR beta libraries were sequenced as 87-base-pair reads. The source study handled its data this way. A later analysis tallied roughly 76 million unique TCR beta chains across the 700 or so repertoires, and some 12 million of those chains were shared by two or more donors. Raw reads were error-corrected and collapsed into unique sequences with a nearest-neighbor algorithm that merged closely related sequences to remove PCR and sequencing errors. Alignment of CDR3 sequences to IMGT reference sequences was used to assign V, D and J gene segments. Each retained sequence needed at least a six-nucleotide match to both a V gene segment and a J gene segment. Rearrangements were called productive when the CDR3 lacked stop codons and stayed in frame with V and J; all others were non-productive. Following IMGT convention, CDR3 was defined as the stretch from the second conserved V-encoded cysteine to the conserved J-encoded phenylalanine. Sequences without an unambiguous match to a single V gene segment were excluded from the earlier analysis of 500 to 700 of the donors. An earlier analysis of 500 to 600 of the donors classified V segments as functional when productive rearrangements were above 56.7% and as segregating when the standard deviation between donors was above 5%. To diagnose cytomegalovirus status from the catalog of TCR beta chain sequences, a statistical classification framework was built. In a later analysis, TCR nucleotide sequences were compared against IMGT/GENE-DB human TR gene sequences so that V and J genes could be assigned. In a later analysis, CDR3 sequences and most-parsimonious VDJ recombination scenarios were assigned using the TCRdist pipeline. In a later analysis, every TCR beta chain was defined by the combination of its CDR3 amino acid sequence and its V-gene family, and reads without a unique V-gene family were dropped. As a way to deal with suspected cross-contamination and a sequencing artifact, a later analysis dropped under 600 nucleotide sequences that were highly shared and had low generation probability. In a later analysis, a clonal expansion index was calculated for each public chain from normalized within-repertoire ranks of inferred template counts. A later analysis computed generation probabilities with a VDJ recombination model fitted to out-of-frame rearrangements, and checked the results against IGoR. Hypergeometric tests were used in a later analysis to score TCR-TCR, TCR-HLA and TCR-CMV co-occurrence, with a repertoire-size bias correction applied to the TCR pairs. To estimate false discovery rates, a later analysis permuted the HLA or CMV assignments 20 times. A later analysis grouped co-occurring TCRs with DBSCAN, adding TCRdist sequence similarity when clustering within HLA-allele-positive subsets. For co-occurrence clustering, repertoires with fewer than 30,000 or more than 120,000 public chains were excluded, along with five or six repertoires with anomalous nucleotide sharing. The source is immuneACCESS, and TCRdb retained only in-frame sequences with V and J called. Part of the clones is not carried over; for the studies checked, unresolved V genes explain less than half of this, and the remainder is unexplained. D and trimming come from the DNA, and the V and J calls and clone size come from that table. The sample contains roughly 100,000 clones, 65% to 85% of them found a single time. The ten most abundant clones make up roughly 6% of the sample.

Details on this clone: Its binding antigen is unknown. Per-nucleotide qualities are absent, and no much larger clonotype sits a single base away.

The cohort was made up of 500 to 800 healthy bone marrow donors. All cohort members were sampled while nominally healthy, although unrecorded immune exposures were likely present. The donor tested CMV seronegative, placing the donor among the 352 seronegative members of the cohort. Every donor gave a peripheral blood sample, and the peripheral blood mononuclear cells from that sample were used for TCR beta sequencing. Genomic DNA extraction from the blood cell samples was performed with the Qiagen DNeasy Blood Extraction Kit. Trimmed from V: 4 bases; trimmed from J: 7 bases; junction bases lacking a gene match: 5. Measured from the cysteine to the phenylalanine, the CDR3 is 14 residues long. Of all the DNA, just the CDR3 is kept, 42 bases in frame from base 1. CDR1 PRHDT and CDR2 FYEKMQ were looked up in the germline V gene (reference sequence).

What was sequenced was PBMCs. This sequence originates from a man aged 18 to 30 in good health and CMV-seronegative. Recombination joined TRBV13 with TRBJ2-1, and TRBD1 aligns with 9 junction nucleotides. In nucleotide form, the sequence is TGTGCCAGCAGCTACGAGACAGGGGGGAATGAGCAGTTCTTC. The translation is CASSYETGGNEQFF. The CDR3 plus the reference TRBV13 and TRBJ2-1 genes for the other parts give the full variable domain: AAGVIQSPRHLIKEKRETATLKCYPIPRHDTVYWYQQGPGQDPQFLISFYEKMQSDKGSIPDRFSAQQFSDYHSELNMSSLELGDSALYFCASSYETGGNEQFFGPGTRLTVL.